This TCR beta chain was profiled in a study of blood T cell repertoires in COVID-19 (dated by TCRdb to 2020 to 2022). For the study in its entirety: Samples from collaborators originated in the United States, Italy and Spain and spanned both the acute and convalescent phases of COVID-19. Subjects who had been exposed to COVID-19, were actively infected with it, or had recovered from it provided the deeply sampled blood TCRbeta repertoires that made up the dataset. Sample metadata almost always included a de-identified subject ID, COVID-19 status, age in years and sex. HLA class I and class II types, where available, came from metadata supplied by the sample provider rather than from assay-based typing. The samples were drawn from two sources: the first 160 participants of the ongoing ImmuneRACE study, and 1,200 or so subjects contributed by 6 global collaborators. The repertoires were released in a freely available public database intended as a resource for research on the immune response to SARS-CoV-2. The prospective study material was composed of cDNA or gDNA derived from T cells, B-cell-depleted T cells, or PBMCs.

In regard to this clone: It has no known antigen specificity. Qualities for individual bases were not recorded, and no much larger clone is one base off.

Participants in the prospective study were aged roughly 18 to 95 years, lived in more than 20 United States geographic areas, and enrolled through a virtual design. Cohort assignment in the prospective study relied on participant-reported clinical history from a screening survey and a study questionnaire. Recovered participants in ImmuneRACE Cohort 3 were defined as having two consecutive negative NP/OP PCR tests, clearance from a healthcare professional, or resolution of symptoms. Mobile phlebotomists in the prospective study collected whole blood, serum and a nasopharyngeal or oropharyngeal swab from every participant. Prospective study participants could optionally give additional blood draws and questionnaires over a roughly two-month period. Before DNA extraction, blood samples from the prospective study were shipped at room temperature or frozen. TCRbeta CDR3 regions were amplified from genomic DNA using the immunoSEQ Assay, a bias-controlled multiplex PCR. The original methods were these. Nucleated cell counts per sample were estimated from amplification of reference gene primers within the assay. To quantify the absolute abundance of each unique TCRbeta CDR3 rearrangement, sequence reads were collapsed and filtered. Productive Simpson clonality was computed per sample as the square root of Simpson's diversity index over productive rearrangements. This immuneACCESS table, as held by TCRdb, lists in-frame sequences with V and J called but not all clones. Of the missing ones, under half trace to an unresolved V gene in checked studies; the others have no known cause. The V and J calls and the clone size are those of that table, but D and trimming were determined from the DNA. The sample table contains some 250,000 clones; only one count was recorded for around 89% of them. Approximately 9% of the sample is held by the ten biggest clonotypes.

V is reduced by 2 bases and J by 7 bases, leaving a spacing of 12 bases between them. CDR1 and CDR2, per the germline V gene, are SGHVS and FQNEAQ. The CDR3 numbers 15 residues from cysteine through phenylalanine. Only CDR3 DNA is held: 45 bases, read in frame from base 1. General findings and caveats noted by the study authors: The amount of clinical and demographic metadata varied by source and participant and was provided uncurated.

Recombination connected TRBV7-8 to TRBJ1-6; the D gene lacks a confident call. The receptor comes from a man between 40 and 49 years old who had recovered from COVID-19. The material sequenced was PBMCs or T cells enriched from blood (not recorded which). The DNA sequence reads TGTGCCAGCAGCTTAAGGGAGGGTGTAAATTCACCCCTCCACTTT. It translates to CASSLREGVNSPLHF.